One sample yielded the 12 T cell receptor beta chains listed below, sequenced in a study of blood T cell repertoires in COVID-19. Assay used: immunoSEQ multiplex PCR; TCRdb lists only in-frame clones, some missing. The sample holds roughly 500,000 clones; 80% to 90% are singletons and the top ten take approximately 3.2%. What was sequenced was peripheral blood. The receptors come from a human donor in a cohort sampled during active COVID-19.

This clone was found a few times. The rearrangement links TRBV28 to TRBJ2-5; TRBD1 matches at 7 bases. There are 17 residues in the CDR3. J lost 0 bases, V lost 6 bases, and 13 bases had no gene match. CDR1 and CDR2 from the germline V gene are MDHEN and SYDVKM. This CDR3 is CASRTPPGQPNQETQYF. CDR3 nucleotides: TGTGCCAGCAGAACGCCCCCGGGACAGCCCAACCAAGAGACCCAGTACTTC.

In its sample, this clone was seen a few times. The rearrangement links TRBV7-8 to TRBJ1-6, with 9 bases identical to TRBD1. The V gene end was trimmed by 1 base and the J gene end by 9 bases; junction bases not matched to a gene: 4. This CDR3 is built from 15 residues. The germline V gene encodes CDR1 SGHVS and CDR2 FQNEAQ. The CDR3 DNA reads TGTGCCAGCAGCTTAGAGGGACAGGGCTTTTCACCCCTCCACTTT. Its translation is CASSLEGQGFSPLHF. The entire variable domain, with the rest obtained from reference TRBV7-8 and TRBJ1-6, is as follows: GAGVSQSPRYKVAKRGQDVALRCDPISGHVSLFWYQQALGQGPEFLTYFQNEAQLDKSGLPSDRFFAERPEGSVSTLKIQRTQQEDSAVYLCASSLEGQGFSPLHFGNGTRLTVT.

The V and J genes are TRBV7-2 and TRBJ2-1, with 9 bases that match TRBD2. Trimming cost V 4 bases and J 5 bases; bases outside gene matches: 6. Germline CDR1 and CDR2: SGHTA and FQGNSA. This CDR3 has 15 amino acids. The CDR3 here is CASSWSSGTNNEQFF. CDR3 coding DNA: TGTGCCAGCAGCTGGTCTAGCGGGACTAACAATGAGCAGTTCTTC.

This clone showed up just a few times. The rearrangement joins TRBV12-3 or TRBV12-4 to TRBJ1-1; D is possibly TRBD1 (5 bases). This CDR3 has 13 residues. Trimming pared 3 bases from V and 5 bases from J, leaving 10 bases between. This CDR3 reads CASSFQGVTEAFF. The CDR3 DNA reads as TGTGCCAGCAGTTTCCAGGGCGTAACTGAAGCTTTCTTT.

This clone showed up just a few times. The V gene is TRBV4-2, the J gene TRBJ2-2, with D perhaps TRBD2 (6 bases). Trimming left V 2 bases short and J 3 bases short, with 13 bases between. The CDR3 totals 16 residues. Per the germline V gene, CDR1 is LGHNA and CDR2 is YNFKEQ. This CDR3 reads CASSQFLGEDTGELFF. The CDR3 nucleotides are TGTGCCAGCAGCCAATTCTTAGGGGAGGACACCGGGGAGCTGTTTTTT.

This clone was detected only a few times. The gene calls are TRBV6-2 or TRBV6-3 and TRBJ2-7, with a tentative D call TRBD1 (5 bases). CDR1 is MNHEY and CDR2 is SVGEGT in the germline V gene. Trimming pared 2 bases from V and 0 bases from J, leaving 11 bases between. CDR3 length: 15 residues. CDR3 amino acids: CASSYIQALSYEQYF. The CDR3 DNA follows: TGTGCCAGCAGTTACATACAGGCCCTCTCCTACGAGCAGTACTTC.

The rearrangement joins TRBV7-6 to TRBJ2-5; 10 bases line up with TRBD2. With V trimmed by 5 bases and J by 3 bases, 12 bases remained unmatched. The CDR3 runs 17 residues. Germline V gene lookup returns CDR1 SGHVS and CDR2 FNYEAQ. The CDR3 reads CASSRPSGRALEETQYF. CDR3 DNA: TGTGCCAGCAGCCGGCCCAGCGGGAGGGCCTTAGAAGAGACCCAGTACTTC.

The chain carries TRBV19 and TRBJ1-4, with TRBD1 as a possible D gene (5 bases). Germline assignment: CDR1 LNHDA and CDR2 SQIVND (reference sequence). Trimming removed 8 bases from V and 8 bases from J, with 15 bases in between. This CDR3 is 13 amino acids long. The CDR3 loop is CASLQSQGEKLFF. CDR3 DNA: TGTGCCAGTTTACAGAGCCAGGGAGAAAAACTGTTTTTT.

This clone was observed once. The V and J genes are TRBV7-2 and TRBJ2-3, with D uncertain. V lost 5 bases to trimming and J lost 4 bases, with 4 bases between them. Germline CDR1 reads SGHTA; CDR2 reads FQGNSA. The CDR3 covers 11 residues. This CDR3 reads CASSLADTQYF. CDR3 DNA: TGTGCCAGCAGCCTTGCAGATACGCAGTATTTT. Together with reference TRBV7-2 and TRBJ2-3, the CDR3 gives the full variable domain: GAGVSQSPSNKVTEKGKDVELRCDPISGHTALYWYRQSLGQGLEFLIYFQGNSAPDKSGLPSDRFSAERTGGSVSTLTIQRTQQEDSAVYLCASSLADTQYFGPGTRLTVL.

This clone has ten or more counts. The chain is built from TRBV6-5 and TRBJ1-6; D is possibly TRBD1 (5 bases). Germline values: CDR1 MNHEY, CDR2 SVGAGI. Trimming took 0 bases from V and 7 from J, leaving 13 bases between them. The CDR3 runs 16 residues. CDR3 amino acids: CASSYSNGGWNSPLHF. DNA for the CDR3: TGTGCCAGCAGTTACTCGAATGGGGGGTGGAATTCACCCCTCCACTTT.

This clone was counted between two and nine times. DNA of the CDR3: TGTGCCAGCAGTCAAAACAGGGCACCGAACACTGAAGCTTTCTTT. Translated: CASSQNRAPNTEAFF. The J gene is TRBJ1-1, the V gene TRBV4-2; TRBD1 might be the D (6 bases). CDR1 is LGHNA and CDR2 is YNFKEQ in the germline V gene. The CDR3 has 15 residues. The V and J ends lost 6 bases and 1 base respectively, with 15 bases between them.

The CDR3 sequence: CASSLHRGRYEQYF. CDR3 nucleotides: TGTGCCAGCAGCTTACACAGGGGCCGTTACGAGCAGTACTTC. The rearrangement links TRBV7-8 to TRBJ2-7; 7 bases line up with TRBD1. The CDR3 is 14 amino acids. J was trimmed by 4 bases and V by 2 bases; bases with no gene match: 5. CDR1 SGHVS and CDR2 FQNEAQ come from the germline V gene.